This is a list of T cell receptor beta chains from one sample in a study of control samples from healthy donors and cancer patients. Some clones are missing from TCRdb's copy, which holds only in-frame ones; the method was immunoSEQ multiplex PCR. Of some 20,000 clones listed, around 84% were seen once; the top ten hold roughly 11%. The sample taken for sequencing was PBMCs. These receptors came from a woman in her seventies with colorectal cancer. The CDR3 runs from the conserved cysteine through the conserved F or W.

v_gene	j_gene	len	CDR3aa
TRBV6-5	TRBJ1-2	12	CASSSGSDGYTF
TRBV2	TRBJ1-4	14	CASSRTGKDEKLFF
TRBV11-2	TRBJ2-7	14	CASSLEPSGGEQYF
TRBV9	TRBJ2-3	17	CASSVGTSGGATDTQYF
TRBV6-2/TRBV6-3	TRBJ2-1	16	CASSYPTAGAENEQFF
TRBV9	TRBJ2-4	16	CASSVAPDLAKNIQYF
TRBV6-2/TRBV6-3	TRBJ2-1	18	CASSDSTSGGSSYNEQFF
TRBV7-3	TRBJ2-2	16	CASSLNGQGVTGELFF
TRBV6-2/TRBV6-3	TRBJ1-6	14	CASSYGLDNSPLHF
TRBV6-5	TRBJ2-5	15	CASSYSAGGPETQYF
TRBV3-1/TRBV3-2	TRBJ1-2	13	CASSQDTHYGYTF
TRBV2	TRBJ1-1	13	CASSELENTEAFF
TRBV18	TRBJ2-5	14	CASSPRGTGETQYF
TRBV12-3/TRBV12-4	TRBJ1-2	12	CASSGDSYGYTF
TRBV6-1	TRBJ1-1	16	CASSEALRHWNTEAFF
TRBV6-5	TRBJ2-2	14	CASSALLNTGELFF
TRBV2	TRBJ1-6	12	CASKENIEELHF
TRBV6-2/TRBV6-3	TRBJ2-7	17	CASSYSTSGTADYEQYF
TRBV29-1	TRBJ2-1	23	CSVEGGKLGEVLAGVGSYNEQFF
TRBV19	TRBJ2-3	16	CASRRGQGALTDTQYF
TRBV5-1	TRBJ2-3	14	CASSLPSGADTQYF
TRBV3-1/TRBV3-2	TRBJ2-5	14	CASSQRTGQETQYF
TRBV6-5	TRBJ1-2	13	CASSYSYAYGYTF
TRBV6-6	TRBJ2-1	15	CASSSALVALNEQFF
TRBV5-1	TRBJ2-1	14	CASSVGTSYNEQFF